Here is one T cell receptor (beta chain) with its context. Antigen: not known. Purity of each sorted population was above 95%. V lost 6 bases and J lost 1, with 9 bases in between. This CDR3 comprises 14 residues. CDR1 and CDR2 (germline): MNHEY, SMNVEV (reference sequence). This sample was taken from a study of beta chain features in type 1 diabetes. For the study at large: All samples yielded around 99 million examined sorted cells.

Every isolated RNA sample was fully reverse transcribed, so sequencing captured expressed TCRB transcripts. The repertoire was sequenced with immunoSEQ multiplex PCR; TCRdb's copy has only in-frame clones and lacks some. Among some 350,000 clones listed, about 10% were seen once. Regarding the study as a whole: All four CD4+ subsets from Type 1 diabetes patients carried moderately but significantly shorter TCRB CDR3s. Lower insertion and higher deletion counts appeared at VDJ junctions in type 1 diabetes patients. Patients showed naive, central memory and Treg TCRB repertoires that appeared more similar than those of healthy donors.

This chain joins TRBV27 and TRBJ2-2, with D tentatively TRBD2 (5 bases). The sample comprised central memory CD4+ T cells from blood. The TCR sequence derives from a man aged 25-45 years with type 1 diabetes. CDR3 sequence (DNA): TGTGCCAGCAGCCGGGATGAGAACACCGGGGAGCTGTTTTTT. It specifies CASSRDENTGELFF.